This T cell receptor (beta chain) was recovered during a study of identical twins (dated by TCRdb to the mid-2010s). Context from the whole study: The study deep-sequenced TCR alpha and beta repertoires from monozygotic twins, unrelated adults of various ages and cord blood to test whether fetal clonotypes persist. To rule out contamination, the twin experiments were replicated at different times with different library preparation protocols.

This clonotype occurred a few times. Its antigen target is currently unknown. Per-base quality was not reported, and no clone a single base away is much larger than it. Every donor was a healthy Caucasian. Three pairs of female monozygotic twins, all aged about 18 to 29 years, were included in the twin cohort. Positive isolation kits from Invitrogen were used to isolate the CD4+ and CD8+ T cell populations. General conclusions and limits of the study: Compared with coincidental sharing between unrelated individuals, out-of-frame TCR alpha sequences shared between twins showed an excess of sequences with low generation probability. Abundant cord blood beta clonotypes carried fewer insertions; young adult naive repertoires showed a weaker similar trend, while memory repertoires showed none. In monozygotic twins, out-of-frame TCR alpha sharing was systematically underestimated by recombination models, although the models agreed with sharing between unrelated individuals. Excess twin sharing in beta out-of-frame sequences was weaker because fewer shared sequences lowered the signal-to-noise ratio. Because the same donors could not be followed over many years, the conclusions relied on cross-sectional statistical analysis. Zero-insertion analyses could be partly confounded by invariant T cells such as MAIT and iNKT, though diverse VJ usage argued against such confounding for most clonotypes.

Library preparation used 5' RACE. TCRdb lists the instrument as Illumina HiSeq 2000. A universal primer binding site was added through template switching, and the final cDNA carried a unique molecular identifier so that TCR cDNA molecules could be counted accurately. Specific primers in the conserved constant-segment region were used to synthesize first-strand cDNA for the TCR alpha and beta chains. To control for contamination, each cDNA library was double barcoded with a SMART-Mk sample barcode plus Illumina barcodes. TruSeq adapter sequences and Illumina sample barcodes were added in two successive PCR steps. TCR alpha and beta cDNA libraries were sequenced on the Illumina HiSeq platform with custom primers. The paper's data handling went like this. MiGEC processed the raw reads to extract unique molecular identifiers, while MiXCR was used to determine the CDR3 positions. Recombination models were inferred per individual with the repgenHMM and IGoR tools using an EM algorithm. Shared clonotypes were analyzed with the tcR package in R, and sharing was normalized by the product of cloneset sizes. Out-of-frame nonproductive sequences were analyzed to study raw recombination free of thymic and clonal selection effects. Starting from the raw public reads, TCRdb applied fastp trimming at Q25, assembled clones with MiXCR and retained in-frame beta chains. Each record represents a unique CDR3 protein, reported with the most common genes and DNA among its rows. In this record, the V and J calls reflect TCRdb's handling and not the investigators' own analysis. In this sample the table shows hundreds of thousands of distinct CDR3 sequences, more than 20% of which occur a single time. The top ten clones comprise 2.9% of the sample.

As encoded in the germline V gene, CDR1 is SGDLS while CDR2 is YYNGEE. The junction shows trimming of 5 bases on V and 8 bases on J, plus 13 bases between the germline ends. Its CDR3 holds 13 amino acids, cysteine through phenylalanine. The only DNA kept is the CDR3, 39 bases in frame from the first base. These records were also assigned to another study, of T cells expressing NK-cell markers. As the second study states: In sorted CD3+CD56+NKG2C+, CD3+CD56+NKG2C- and CD3+CD56-NKG2C+ T-cell subsets from eight or nine donors, TCR beta-chain repertoires were profiled. Among the eight sequenced donors, only one was HCMV-seronegative, while the other seven were HCMV-seropositive. To restrict sorting to alphabetaTCR-expressing T cells, an anti-gammadeltaTCR antibody was added in several experiments. In more than five donors, the dominant CD3+CD56+NKG2C+ clonotypes were found to rank among the top 10 CD8+ clonotypes and to make up about 1.0-7.0% of CD8+ T cells. Those dominant clonotypes were again the most abundant among CD3+CD56-NKG2C+ cells in a handful of donors, at about 25-60.1%. It remained unclear whether the expanded NKG2C-expressing T cell clones were specific for HCMV antigens. The eight sequenced donors were randomly selected healthy volunteers, three men and five women. A commercial ELISA kit detecting HCMV-specific IgG in serum was used to determine HCMV serostatus. MIGEC handled demultiplexing of the reads and grouping by UMI, while MiTCR was used to assemble and quantify clonotypes. To exclude erroneous sequences, only TCR cDNA sequences supported by at least two reads were retained. The tcR package was used for downstream repertoire analysis, and clonotypes were matched between fractions using CDR3 nucleotide sequence together with V segment. VDJmatch was used to annotate antigen specificity against VDJdb, with one amino acid substitution in CDR3 permitted.

The chain was built from TRBV9 and TRBJ2-2, with the D gene too uncertain to name. Material for sequencing was CD4+ T cells sorted from blood. This receptor was identified in a woman under 30 in good health. The CDR3 here reads CASRASYGGELFF. Here is the DNA: TGTGCCAGCAGGGCTAGTTACGGAGGGGAGCTGTTTTTT.